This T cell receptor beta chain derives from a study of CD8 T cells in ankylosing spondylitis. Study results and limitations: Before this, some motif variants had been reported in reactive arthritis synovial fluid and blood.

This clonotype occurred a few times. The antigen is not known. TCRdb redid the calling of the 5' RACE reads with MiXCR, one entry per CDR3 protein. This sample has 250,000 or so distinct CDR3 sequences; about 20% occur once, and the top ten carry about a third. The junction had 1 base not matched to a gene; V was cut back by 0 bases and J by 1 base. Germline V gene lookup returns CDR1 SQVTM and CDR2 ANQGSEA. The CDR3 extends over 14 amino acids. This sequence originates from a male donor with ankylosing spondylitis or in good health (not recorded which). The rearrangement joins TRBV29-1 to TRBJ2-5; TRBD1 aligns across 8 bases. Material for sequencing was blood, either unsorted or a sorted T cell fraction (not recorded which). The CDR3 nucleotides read TGCAGCGTTGAAGAAGGACAGGGCCAAGAGACCCAGTACTTC. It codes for CSVEEGQGQETQYF.